Listed below are T cell receptor beta chains from one sample, sequenced in a study of shared clonotypes between healthy human individuals. Some clones are missing from TCRdb's copy, which holds only in-frame ones; the method was immunoSEQ multiplex PCR. The sample has around 690,000 clones, less than 95% seen once. The sample consisted of memory CD8+ T cells from PBMCs. The receptors shown here come from a man between 18 and 35 years old in good health. Some clones in this sample may be carry-over from other donors' samples. Each CDR3 is given with its conserved first and last residue. D genes are given only for firm matches. Clone size, where shown, is once, few, many, or a class for clones that have expanded.

>-|-|TRBV30|TRBJ1-1
TGTGCCTGGATAATGGGGGCGTCCACTGAAGCTTTCTTT
CAWIMGASTEAFF
>TRBD2|-|TRBV28|TRBJ2-1
TGTGCCAGCATCCTAGCGGGAGAAGGTAATGAGCAGTTCTTC
CASILAGEGNEQFF
>TRBD2|-|TRBV19|TRBJ2-7
TGTGCCAGTAGTGCCTGGACTAGCGGGACCTACGAGCAGTACTTC
CASSAWTSGTYEQYF
>TRBD1|once|TRBV13|TRBJ1-5
TGTGCCAGCAAAGAACAACGACAGGGTCTAAGCCAGCCCCAGCATTTT
CASKEQRQGLSQPQHF
>-|-|TRBV27|TRBJ2-1
TGTGCCAGCAGTTTCCTGGGGGTAACCTCCTACAATGAGCAGTTCTTC
CASSFLGVTSYNEQFF
>-|-|TRBV27|TRBJ2-7
TGTGCCAGCAGTGTCTACGAGCAGTACTTC
CASSVYEQYF
>-|-|TRBV4-1|TRBJ2-7
TGCGCCAGCAGCCAAGAAAGAGGGGGATGGTACGAGCAGTACTTC
CASSQERGGWYEQYF
>-|-|TRBV4-2|TRBJ2-1
TGTGCCAGCAGCCCCAAAACGGGGGTGTCGATATTCTTC
CASSPKTGVSIFF
>TRBD2|-|TRBV6-5|TRBJ2-1
TGTGCCAGCAGTTACTCTAGCGGGTCCTACAATGAGCAGTTCTTC
CASSYSSGSYNEQFF
>-|-|TRBV7-2|TRBJ2-4
TGTGCCAGCAGCTTAGGGGCAGGGTTAACCAAAAACATTCAGTACTTC
CASSLGAGLTKNIQYF
>-|-|TRBV6-5|TRBJ2-3
TGTGCCAGCAGTTACACAGACCCCCCAGATACGCAGTATTTT
CASSYTDPPDTQYF
>TRBD1|-|TRBV28|TRBJ2-7
TGTGCCAGCAGTGCCGACGGGACAGGGGGCTACGAGCAGTACTTC
CASSADGTGGYEQYF
>TRBD2|-|TRBV30|TRBJ2-7
TGTGCCTGGAGTGTCAATAGCGGGAGGTACGAGCAGTACTTC
CAWSVNSGRYEQYF
>TRBD2|-|TRBV27|TRBJ2-7
TGTGCCAGCACTCCCCGTAGCGGGAGGTACGAGCAGTACTTC
CASTPRSGRYEQYF
>-|-|TRBV7-9|TRBJ2-2
TGTGCCAGCAGCTTAGAGGTTTCCACCGGGGAGCTGTTTTTT
CASSLEVSTGELFF
>TRBD1|-|TRBV11-3|TRBJ2-1
TGTGCCAGCAGTCCTAACCGGGACAGATACAATGAGCAGTTCTTC
CASSPNRDRYNEQFF
>-|-|TRBV19|TRBJ1-1
TGTGCCAGTACCCAGGACAGAGAAGGTGGGTTTGGGGAAGCTTTCTTT
CASTQDREGGFGEAFF
>TRBD1|once|TRBV15|TRBJ1-1
TGTGCCACCAGCAGAGATCGGGACAGGGGAAACACTGAAGCTTTCTTT
CATSRDRDRGNTEAFF